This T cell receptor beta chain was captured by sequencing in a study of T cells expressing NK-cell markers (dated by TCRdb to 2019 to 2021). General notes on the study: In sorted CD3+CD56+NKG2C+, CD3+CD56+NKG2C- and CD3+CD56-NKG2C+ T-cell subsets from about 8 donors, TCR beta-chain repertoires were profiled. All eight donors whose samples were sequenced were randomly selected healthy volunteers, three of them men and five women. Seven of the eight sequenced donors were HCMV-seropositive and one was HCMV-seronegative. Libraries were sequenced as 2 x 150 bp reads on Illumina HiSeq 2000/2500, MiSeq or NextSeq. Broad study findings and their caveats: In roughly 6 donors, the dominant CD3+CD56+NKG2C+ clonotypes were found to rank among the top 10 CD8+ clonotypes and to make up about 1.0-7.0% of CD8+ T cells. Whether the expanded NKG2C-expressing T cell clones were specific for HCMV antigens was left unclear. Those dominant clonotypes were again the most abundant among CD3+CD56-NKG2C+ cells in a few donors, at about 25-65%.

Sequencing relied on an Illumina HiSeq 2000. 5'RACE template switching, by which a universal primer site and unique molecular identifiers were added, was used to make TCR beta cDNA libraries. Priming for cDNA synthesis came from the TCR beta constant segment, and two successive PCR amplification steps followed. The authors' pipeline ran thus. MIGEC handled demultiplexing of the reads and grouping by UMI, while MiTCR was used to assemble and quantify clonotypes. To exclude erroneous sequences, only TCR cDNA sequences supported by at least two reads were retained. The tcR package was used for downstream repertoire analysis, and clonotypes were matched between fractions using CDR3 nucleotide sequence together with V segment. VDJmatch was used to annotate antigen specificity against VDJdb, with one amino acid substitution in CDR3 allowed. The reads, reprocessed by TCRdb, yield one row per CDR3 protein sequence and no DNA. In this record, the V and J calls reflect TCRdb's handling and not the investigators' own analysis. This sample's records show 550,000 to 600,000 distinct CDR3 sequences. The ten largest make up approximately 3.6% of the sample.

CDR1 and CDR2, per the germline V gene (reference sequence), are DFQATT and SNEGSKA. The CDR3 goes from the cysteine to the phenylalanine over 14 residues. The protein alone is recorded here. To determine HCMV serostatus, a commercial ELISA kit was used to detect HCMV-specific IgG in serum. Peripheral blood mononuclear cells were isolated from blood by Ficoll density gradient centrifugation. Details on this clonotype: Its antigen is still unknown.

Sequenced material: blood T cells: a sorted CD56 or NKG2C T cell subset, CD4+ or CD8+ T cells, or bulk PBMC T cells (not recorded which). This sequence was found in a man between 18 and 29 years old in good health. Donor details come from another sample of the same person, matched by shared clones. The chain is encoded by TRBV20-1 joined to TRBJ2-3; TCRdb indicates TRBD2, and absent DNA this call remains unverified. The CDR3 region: CSEAASGLTDTQYF.